The rows below give T cell receptor beta chains drawn from one sample of a study of cytomegalovirus exposure and HLA in healthy donors. Libraries were prepared by immunoSEQ multiplex PCR; TCRdb keeps only in-frame clonotypes and omits some of them. This table holds 84,000 or so clones, around four fifths found once. Sequencing used PBMCs. All receptors come from a boy aged 10-17 years in good health and CMV-seronegative. The CDR3 runs from the conserved cysteine through the conserved F or W. The D gene is left open where the match is weak. Clone size is shown for a subset of rows, as once, few, many or a class of expanded clone.

size	V	J	D	CDR3	DNA
.	TRBV29-1	TRBJ1-2	TRBD1	CSVEGKTGSLTYGYTF	TGCAGCGTTGAAGGCAAGACAGGGTCGCTGACCTATGGCTACACCTTC
once	TRBV28	TRBJ2-7	TRBD1	CASSLIVGAGGRYEQYF	TGTGCCAGCAGTTTAATAGTTGGGGCAGGGGGTCGGTACGAGCAGTACTTC
.	TRBV9	TRBJ2-1	.	CASSVPGADYNEQFF	TGTGCCAGCAGCGTACCGGGAGCGGACTACAATGAGCAGTTCTTC
once	TRBV7-9	TRBJ2-7	TRBD2	CASSPVLTSGRTYEQYF	TGTGCCAGCAGCCCCGTGCTGACTAGCGGAAGAACCTACGAGCAGTACTTC
.	TRBV5-6	TRBJ2-5	.	CASSFDQETQYF	TGTGCCAGCAGCTTCGACCAAGAGACCCAGTACTTC
.	TRBV4-3	TRBJ2-7	.	CASTPGLRTGLYEQYF	TGCGCCAGCACCCCCGGGCTACGTACCGGACTCTACGAGCAGTACTTC
.	TRBV4-1	TRBJ2-1	.	CASSPGVYNEQFF	TGCGCCAGCAGCCCCGGGGTTTACAATGAGCAGTTCTTC
once	TRBV10-1	TRBJ2-5	.	CASSDIEETQYF	TGCGCCAGCAGTGACATAGAAGAGACCCAGTACTTC
.	TRBV7-9	TRBJ2-5	.	CASSLVYQETQYF	TGTGCCAGCAGCCTCGTTTACCAAGAGACCCAGTACTTC
.	TRBV27	TRBJ1-1	.	CASSPYSRDTEAFF	TGTGCCAGCAGTCCCTATTCGAGGGACACTGAAGCTTTCTTT
.	TRBV5-1	TRBJ1-1	.	CASSPGRAGTEAFF	TGCGCCAGCAGCCCCGGGAGGGCAGGGACTGAAGCTTTCTTT
.	TRBV9	TRBJ2-3	.	CASSASGVDTQYF	TGTGCCAGCAGCGCCTCGGGAGTAGATACGCAGTATTTT
.	TRBV15	TRBJ1-4	.	CATSRAGLGEKLFF	TGTGCCACCAGCCGGGCGGGGCTTGGTGAAAAACTGTTTTTT
.	TRBV25-1	TRBJ1-1	.	CASTLHGNTEAFF	TGTGCCAGCACACTACACGGGAACACTGAAGCTTTCTTT
.	TRBV4-3	TRBJ1-4	TRBD1	CASSQDTGTGREKLFF	TGCGCCAGCAGCCAAGATACTGGGACAGGGAGAGAAAAACTGTTTTTT
.	TRBV28	TRBJ1-1	.	CASRVSGDGAFF	TGTGCCAGCAGAGTAAGCGGGGATGGAGCTTTCTTT
few	TRBV27	TRBJ1-2	TRBD1	CASSYDRVGGYTF	TGTGCCAGCAGTTACGACAGGGTAGGGGGCTACACCTTC
.	TRBV7-9	TRBJ1-5	TRBD1	CASTPGQGSNQPQHF	TGTGCCAGCACCCCGGGACAGGGGTCAAATCAGCCCCAGCATTTT
.	TRBV5-8	TRBJ1-2	TRBD1	CASSLSTGMAYGYTF	TGTGCCAGCAGCTTGTCGACAGGGATGGCCTATGGCTACACCTTC
.	TRBV7-2	TRBJ1-2	.	CASRYDTYGYTF	TGTGCCAGCAGATACGACACCTATGGCTACACCTTC
.	TRBV18	TRBJ2-1	TRBD1	CASSPPRQGSYNEQFF	TGTGCCAGCTCACCACCCCGACAGGGGTCCTACAATGAGCAGTTCTTC
.	TRBV28	TRBJ1-5	.	CASRRKQGISNQPQHF	TGTGCCAGCAGGAGAAAACAGGGAATTAGCAATCAGCCCCAGCATTTT
.	TRBV30	TRBJ1-2	.	CAWTRRGGLALYGYTF	TGTGCCTGGACCCGACGGGGGGGTCTGGCGTTGTATGGCTACACCTTC
.	TRBV6-5	TRBJ2-1	TRBD2	CASSWTSGQGNEQFF	TGTGCCAGCAGTTGGACTAGCGGCCAAGGCAATGAGCAGTTCTTC
.	TRBV5-6	TRBJ1-5	.	CASSYGGPGQPQHF	TGTGCCAGCAGCTACGGGGGTCCCGGTCAGCCCCAGCATTTT
.	TRBV30	TRBJ2-1	TRBD2	CAWQLAGLGGEQFF	TGTGCCTGGCAACTAGCGGGGTTGGGTGGGGAGCAGTTCTTC
.	TRBV30	TRBJ1-2	.	CAWRRRDTSYGYTF	TGTGCCTGGAGACGACGGGACACCAGCTATGGCTACACCTTC
.	TRBV29-1	TRBJ2-1	TRBD2	CSVGILGGNEQFF	TGCAGCGTGGGGATATTGGGAGGGAATGAGCAGTTCTTC
once	TRBV7-2	TRBJ2-7	TRBD2	CASSSSSGSLDEQYF	TGTGCCAGCAGCTCCTCTAGCGGGTCGCTAGACGAGCAGTACTTC
.	TRBV5-8	TRBJ1-1	.	CASSPVREAFF	TGTGCCAGCAGCCCAGTCCGTGAAGCTTTCTTT
.	TRBV18	TRBJ2-5	.	CASSPHLQETQYF	TGTGCCAGCTCACCACACCTTCAGGAGACCCAGTACTTC
.	TRBV6-1	TRBJ1-2	.	CASSEMWGDGYTF	TGTGCCAGCAGTGAAATGTGGGGAGATGGCTACACCTTC
.	TRBV5-6	TRBJ1-2	.	CASSFAQVFNYGYTF	TGTGCCAGCAGCTTCGCACAGGTATTTAACTATGGCTACACCTTC
once	TRBV2	TRBJ2-7	TRBD1	CATNPGQGTYEQYF	TGTGCCACCAATCCGGGACAGGGGACCTACGAGCAGTACTTC
.	TRBV30	TRBJ1-6	.	CAWSGQDNSPLHF	TGTGCCTGGAGTGGGCAGGATAATTCACCCCTCCACTTT
.	TRBV14	TRBJ1-1	.	CASSRRAWDTEAFF	TGTGCCAGCAGCCGCAGGGCTTGGGACACTGAAGCTTTCTTT
.	TRBV10-3	TRBJ1-1	.	CAISEGGPNTEAFF	TGTGCCATCAGTGAGGGAGGGCCAAACACTGAAGCTTTCTTT
.	TRBV7-9	TRBJ2-5	.	CASSLEGQTQYF	TGTGCCAGCAGCCTGGAGGGACAGACCCAGTACTTC
.	TRBV10-3	TRBJ1-1	.	CAISESKEGREAFF	TGTGCCATCAGTGAGTCGAAGGAGGGCCGTGAAGCTTTCTTT
few	TRBV7-2	TRBJ2-7	.	CASSPSGAADSYEQYF	TGTGCCAGCAGCCCTTCTGGGGCGGCAGACTCCTACGAGCAGTACTTC
.	TRBV7-7	TRBJ2-3	TRBD2	CASSALAGVTDTQYF	TGTGCCAGCAGCGCGCTAGCGGGAGTCACAGATACGCAGTATTTT
.	TRBV6-1	TRBJ1-6	TRBD1	CASSELTGSNSPLHF	TGTGCCAGCAGCGAATTGACAGGGAGTAATTCACCCCTCCACTTT
.	TRBV4-3	TRBJ1-2	TRBD1	CASSQDRDRGRVYGYTF	TGCGCCAGCAGCCAAGATCGGGACAGGGGGCGGGTATATGGCTACACCTTC
.	TRBV6-4	TRBJ2-2	.	CASSDSSDTGELFF	TGTGCCAGCAGTGACTCTAGTGACACCGGGGAGCTGTTTTTT
.	TRBV7-3	TRBJ2-3	.	CASSQKGATDTQYF	TGTGCCAGCAGCCAAAAAGGGGCCACAGATACGCAGTATTTT
.	TRBV5-1	TRBJ1-1	.	CASSLAGIGTEAFF	TGCGCCAGCAGCTTGGCGGGGATAGGGACTGAAGCTTTCTTT
.	TRBV19	TRBJ1-1	TRBD1	CASSTDSTGWTEAFF	TGTGCCAGTAGTACAGACTCGACAGGGTGGACTGAAGCTTTCTTT
.	TRBV29-1	TRBJ1-4	.	CSALLFGEKLFF	TGCAGCGCCCTACTCTTCGGGGAAAAACTGTTTTTT
.	TRBV6-6	TRBJ2-7	.	CASRLGTPLSYEQYF	TGTGCCAGCAGACTTGGGACACCTCTCTCCTACGAGCAGTACTTC
.	TRBV15	TRBJ1-4	TRBD1	CATADRGSEKLFF	TGTGCCACCGCGGACAGGGGTAGTGAAAAACTGTTTTTT
.	TRBV29-1	TRBJ2-3	TRBD1	CSAQGGRTSTDTQYF	TGCAGCGCACAAGGGGGCCGAACTAGCACAGATACGCAGTATTTT
.	TRBV25-1	TRBJ1-1	.	CATGLGTEAFF	TGTGCCACCGGACTCGGCACTGAAGCTTTCTTT
.	TRBV25-1	TRBJ2-1	.	CASSDGSNEQFF	TGTGCCAGCAGTGACGGTAGCAATGAGCAGTTCTTC
.	TRBV5-4	TRBJ2-3	TRBD2	CASSSGLAVSTDTQYF	TGTGCCAGCAGCTCGGGACTAGCGGTGAGCACAGATACGCAGTATTTT
.	TRBV7-9	TRBJ1-5	.	CASADSNHQPQHF	TGTGCCAGCGCGGACAGCAACCATCAGCCCCAGCATTTT
.	TRBV28	TRBJ2-1	TRBD2	CASSSRREKEVEQFF	TGTGCCAGCAGTTCGAGGCGGGAGAAAGAAGTTGAGCAGTTCTTC
.	TRBV4-1	TRBJ2-7	TRBD1	CASSLGTAYEQYF	TGCGCCAGCAGCCTTGGGACAGCCTACGAGCAGTACTTC
.	TRBV6-4	TRBJ2-1	TRBD2	CASSDSGTRPNEQFF	TGTGCCAGCAGTGACTCGGGGACTAGGCCGAATGAGCAGTTCTTC
.	TRBV28	TRBJ2-6	.	CASSSIALSGANVLTF	TGTGCCAGCAGTTCAATAGCTCTCTCTGGGGCCAACGTCCTGACTTTC
.	TRBV6-5	TRBJ2-3	.	CASRLGGYGTDTQYF	TGTGCCAGCAGACTAGGAGGGTACGGCACAGATACGCAGTATTTT